This T cell receptor beta chain was found in a study of T cells in Graves' hyperthyroidism and ophthalmopathy. Study in general: Once the initial diagnosis was made, peripheral blood was obtained before any treatment. Study-wide results and caveats: Most thyroid-expanded clonotypes above 0.001 were also found in blood. A 13 V-J signature model discriminated ophthalmopathy versus stable hyperthyroidism.

What was amplified from RNA transcripts were TCR beta CDR3 regions. In the first-round RT-PCR of the TCR CDR3, the HTBI primer set was used. A single record per CDR3 protein comes from TCRdb applying MiXCR to the multiplex PCR reads. The sample lists hundreds of thousands of distinct CDR3 sequences; less than 25% were seen once. Trimming stripped 3 bases from V and 0 bases from J, with 9 bases between. CDR1 KGHSH and CDR2 LQKENI come from the germline V gene. CDR3 length: 15 residues. Uncontrolled infection, other autoimmune disease, pregnancy or lactation disqualified patients from enrolment. Many counts were recorded for this clonotype. The target antigen is unknown.

The chain couples TRBV18 to TRBJ1-5, with D unclear. The clonotype was recovered from a young woman with Graves' ophthalmopathy. The sequenced sample was blood. CDR3 sequence: CASSPGHLSNQPQHF. The DNA for the CDR3 is TGTGCCAGCTCACCCGGGCACCTTAGCAATCAGCCCCAGCATTTT.